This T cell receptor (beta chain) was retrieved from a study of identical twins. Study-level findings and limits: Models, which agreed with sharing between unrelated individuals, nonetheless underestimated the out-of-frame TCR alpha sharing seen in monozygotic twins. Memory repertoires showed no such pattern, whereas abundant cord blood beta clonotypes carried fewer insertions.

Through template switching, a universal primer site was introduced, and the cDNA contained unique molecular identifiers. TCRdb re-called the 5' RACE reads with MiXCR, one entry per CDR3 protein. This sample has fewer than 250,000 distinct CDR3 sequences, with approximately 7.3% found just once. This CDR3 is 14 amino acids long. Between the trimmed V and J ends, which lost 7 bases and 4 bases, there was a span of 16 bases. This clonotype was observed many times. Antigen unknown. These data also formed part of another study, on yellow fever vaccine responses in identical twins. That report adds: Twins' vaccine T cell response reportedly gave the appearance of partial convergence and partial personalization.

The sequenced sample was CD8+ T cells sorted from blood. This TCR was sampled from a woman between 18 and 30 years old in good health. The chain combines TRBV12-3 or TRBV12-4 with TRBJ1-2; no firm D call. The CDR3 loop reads CASTPRPSGYGYTF. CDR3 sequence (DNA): TGTGCCAGCACCCCCAGACCCTCCGGCTATGGCTACACCTTC.